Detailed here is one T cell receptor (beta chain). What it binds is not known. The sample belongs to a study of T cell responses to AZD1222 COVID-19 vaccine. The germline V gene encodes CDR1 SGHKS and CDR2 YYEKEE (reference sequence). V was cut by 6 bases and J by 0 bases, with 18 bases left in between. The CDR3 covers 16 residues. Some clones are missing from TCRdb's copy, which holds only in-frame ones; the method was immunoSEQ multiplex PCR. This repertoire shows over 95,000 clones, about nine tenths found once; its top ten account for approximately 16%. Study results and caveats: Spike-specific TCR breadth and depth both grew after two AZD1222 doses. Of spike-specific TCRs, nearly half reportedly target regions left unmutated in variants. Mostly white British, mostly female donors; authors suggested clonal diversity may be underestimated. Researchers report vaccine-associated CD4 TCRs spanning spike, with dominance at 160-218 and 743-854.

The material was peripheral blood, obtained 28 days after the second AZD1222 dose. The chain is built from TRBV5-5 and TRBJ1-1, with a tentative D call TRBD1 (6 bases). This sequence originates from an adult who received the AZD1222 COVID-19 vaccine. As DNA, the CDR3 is TGTGCCAGCATCCCAAATTTACAGGGCATGAACACTGAAGCTTTCTTT. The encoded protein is CASIPNLQGMNTEAFF.